A selection of T cell receptor beta chains follows, all from one sample in a study of blood T cell repertoires in COVID-19. Clones were sequenced by immunoSEQ multiplex PCR, and TCRdb holds only the in-frame ones, with some missing. The data show more than 45,000 clones, approximately 86% seen once. Sequences were obtained from peripheral blood. The receptors were gathered from a man at least 80 years old in a cohort sampled during active COVID-19. CDR3s include the opening cysteine and the closing phenylalanine or tryptophan. A D gene is named only where the DNA matches it firmly. Clone size is stated in some rows and not others, as once, few, many or a class when expanded.

abundance	v_gene	d_gene	j_gene	CDR3aa	CDR3nt
-	TRBV2	TRBD1	TRBJ1-5	CASKRGQGFNQPQHF	TGTGCCAGCAAAAGGGGACAGGGGTTCAATCAGCCCCAGCATTTT
few	TRBV7-2	-	TRBJ2-3	CASSSTDRPSSTDTQYF	TGTGCCAGCAGCTCAACCGACAGGCCTTCTAGCACAGATACGCAGTATTTT
-	TRBV5-1	-	TRBJ2-7	CASSPGHRDTTYEQYF	TGCGCCAGCAGCCCCGGCCACCGGGACACCACCTACGAGCAGTACTTC
-	TRBV5-1	TRBD1	TRBJ2-7	CASSLGQGHSGEQYF	TGCGCCAGCAGCTTGGGACAGGGCCATTCGGGCGAGCAGTACTTC
-	TRBV27	TRBD1	TRBJ2-7	CASRPRQGNYEQYF	TGTGCCAGCAGACCACGACAGGGAAACTACGAGCAGTACTTC
-	TRBV6-5	TRBD1	TRBJ2-7	CASSSSRDSSYEQYF	TGTGCCAGCAGTAGCAGCCGGGACAGCTCCTACGAGCAGTACTTC
-	TRBV28	TRBD1	TRBJ1-2	CASSPTGLVYGYTF	TGTGCCAGCAGCCCGACAGGGCTTGTCTATGGCTACACCTTC
-	TRBV28	TRBD2	TRBJ2-7	CASSSPAGGPTSQYF	TGTGCCAGCAGTTCCCCAGCGGGAGGGCCGACTTCGCAGTACTTC
-	TRBV3-1/TRBV3-2	-	TRBJ1-5	CASSQGRGEEDQPQHF	TGTGCCAGCAGCCAAGGCAGGGGCGAAGAGGATCAGCCCCAGCATTTT
-	TRBV6-2/TRBV6-3	-	TRBJ2-3	CASSPPTTGAYTDTQYF	TGTGCCAGCAGTCCGCCGACCACAGGAGCTTACACAGATACGCAGTATTTT
-	TRBV18	TRBD1	TRBJ1-5	CASSPPQGAGQPQHF	TGTGCCAGCTCACCACCGCAGGGGGCAGGTCAGCCCCAGCATTTT
-	TRBV4-3	TRBD1	TRBJ1-1	CASSLTGGGPTEAFF	TGCGCCAGCAGCCTCACAGGGGGGGGGCCCACTGAAGCTTTCTTT
-	TRBV5-1	TRBD1	TRBJ2-7	CASSLRDRGLYEQYF	TGCGCCAGCAGCTTGCGGGACAGGGGGCTGTACGAGCAGTACTTC
once	TRBV6-6	-	TRBJ1-6	CASSPGDRVSPLHF	TGTGCCAGCAGTCCGGGGGACCGAGTTTCACCCCTCCACTTT
-	TRBV11-2	TRBD2	TRBJ2-7	CASSLKAGGPSEQYF	TGTGCCAGCAGCTTAAAAGCGGGGGGGCCTAGCGAGCAGTACTTC
-	TRBV18	-	TRBJ1-4	CASSPSGATNEKLFF	TGTGCCAGCTCACCCTCAGGGGCAACTAATGAAAAACTGTTTTTT
-	TRBV12-3/TRBV12-4	TRBD1	TRBJ2-5	CASDRGGETQYF	TGTGCCAGTGACAGGGGTGGTGAGACCCAGTACTTC
-	TRBV20-1	TRBD1	TRBJ1-1	CSARGDSAAFF	TGCAGTGCTAGAGGGGACAGTGCAGCTTTCTTT
-	TRBV18	TRBD1	TRBJ2-2	CASSPQGQGNTGELFF	TGTGCCAGCTCACCACAAGGACAGGGCAATACCGGGGAGCTGTTTTTT
-	TRBV24-1	TRBD2	TRBJ2-1	CATSDSISGDNEQFF	TGTGCCACCAGTGATTCTATTAGCGGGGACAATGAGCAGTTCTTC
once	TRBV3-1/TRBV3-2	-	TRBJ1-5	CASSQRGGRGNQPQHF	TGTGCCAGCAGCCAAAGGGGGGGGCGAGGCAATCAGCCCCAGCATTTT
few	TRBV7-5	-	TRBJ2-1	CARSLGIRGTYNEQFF	TGTGCCAGAAGCTTAGGGATCCGGGGAACCTACAATGAGCAGTTCTTC
-	TRBV20-1	-	TRBJ1-1	CSASRGTEAFF	TGCAGTGCATCCAGGGGCACTGAAGCTTTCTTT
-	TRBV5-4	TRBD2	TRBJ2-5	CATGTSGTQETQYF	TGTGCCACAGGGACTAGCGGGACACAAGAGACCCAGTACTTC
-	TRBV5-1	TRBD1	TRBJ2-3	CASSPDRTTDTQYF	TGCGCCAGCAGCCCGGACAGGACCACAGATACGCAGTATTTT
-	TRBV5-1	TRBD1	TRBJ1-5	CASQQGDNQPQHF	TGCGCCAGTCAACAGGGGGACAATCAGCCCCAGCATTTT
-	TRBV10-3	-	TRBJ2-1	CAISRQANEQFF	TGTGCCATCAGTCGACAGGCCAATGAGCAGTTCTTC
-	TRBV5-8	TRBD1	TRBJ1-5	CASRRGQPYSNQPQHF	TGTGCCAGCAGGAGGGGACAGCCTTATAGCAATCAGCCCCAGCATTTT
-	TRBV10-1	-	TRBJ2-7	CASSGAGSAYEQYF	TGCGCCAGCAGTGGGGCAGGGTCGGCCTACGAGCAGTACTTC
-	TRBV11-1	TRBD2	TRBJ2-1	CASSLASTSGGGYNEQFF	TGTGCCAGCAGCTTAGCATCAACTAGCGGGGGGGGCTACAATGAGCAGTTCTTC
-	TRBV6-5	-	TRBJ2-1	CASSAGQPSYNEQFF	TGTGCCAGCAGCGCCGGACAGCCCAGCTACAATGAGCAGTTCTTC
-	TRBV30	TRBD2	TRBJ2-7	CASLVGGSYEQYF	TGTGCCTCCCTGGTGGGAGGGTCCTACGAGCAGTACTTC
-	TRBV4-3	-	TRBJ2-6	CASSQDLRVSGANVLTF	TGCGCCAGCAGCCAAGATCTTCGGGTCTCTGGGGCCAACGTCCTGACTTTC
-	TRBV9	-	TRBJ2-2	CASSVTSRRGTGELFF	TGTGCCAGCAGCGTAACTTCGAGGCGGGGCACCGGGGAGCTGTTTTTT
-	TRBV7-2	-	TRBJ1-4	CASSFNRQEKLFF	TGTGCCAGCAGCTTTAATCGACAGGAAAAACTGTTTTTT
-	TRBV2	TRBD1	TRBJ1-2	CASSVQGQGADGYTF	TGTGCCAGCAGTGTTCAAGGACAGGGGGCCGATGGCTACACCTTC
-	TRBV28	-	TRBJ1-2	CASSSTNRHGYTF	TGTGCCAGCAGTTCGACAAACAGGCATGGCTACACCTTC
-	TRBV5-6	-	TRBJ2-1	CASSLRGYGYNEQFF	TGTGCCAGCAGCTTGAGGGGCTATGGCTACAATGAGCAGTTCTTC
few	TRBV28	-	TRBJ2-7	CASKRSAAGGGEQYF	TGTGCCAGCAAGCGATCGGCGGCAGGGGGAGGCGAGCAGTACTTC